The entry below gives a single T cell receptor beta chain sequence along with its context. This sample was taken from a study of blood T cell repertoires in COVID-19. This CDR3 has 15 residues. V shed 0 bases and J 3 bases; nucleotides not matched to a gene: 2. Germline V gene lookup returns CDR1 SGHRS and CDR2 YFSETQ. Sequencing used immunoSEQ multiplex PCR; TCRdb keeps in-frame clones, though not all of them. The data show a few hundred thousand clones, with about 90% seen just once and 3% held by the top ten. This chain uses TRBV5-1 with TRBJ2-7, with 11 positions matching TRBD1. Material for sequencing was peripheral blood. The receptor comes from a woman aged 30 to 39 with COVID-19, enrolled during active disease. CDR3 bases: TGCGCCAGCAGCTTGGCCGGGACAGGGGGCTACGAGCAGTACTTC. It encodes CASSLAGTGGYEQYF. Filled out from reference TRBV5-1 and TRBJ2-7, the complete variable domain reads KAGVTQTPRYLIKTRGQQVTLSCSPISGHRSVSWYQQTPGQGLQFLFEYFSETQRNKGNFPGRFSGRQFSNSRSEMNVSTLELGDSALYLCASSLAGTGGYEQYFGPGTRLTVT.